This TCR beta chain was profiled in a study of blood T cell repertoires in COVID-19. At the level of the study: T cells, B-cell-depleted T cells, or PBMCs supplied cDNA or gDNA.

The V and J ends lost 6 bases and 5 bases, in that order; junction bases with no gene match: 5. The CDR3 is 13 amino acids. In the source study's methods: Amplifying reference gene primers gave estimates of nucleated cell counts. Clones were sequenced by immunoSEQ multiplex PCR, and TCRdb holds only the in-frame ones, with some missing. V and J calls and clone size are as listed in that table; D and trimming were resolved from the DNA. The sample records under 200,000 clones, just over 90% being singletons. This chain links TRBV12-3 or TRBV12-4 with TRBJ1-2; TRBD1 agrees at 8 bases. This sequence was found in a man aged 18 to 29 with acute or convalescent COVID-19. The sequenced sample consisted of peripheral blood. The CDR3 spells CASSLGQVYGYTF. The CDR3 region has the DNA TGTGCCAGCAGCCTGGGACAGGTATATGGCTACACCTTC.